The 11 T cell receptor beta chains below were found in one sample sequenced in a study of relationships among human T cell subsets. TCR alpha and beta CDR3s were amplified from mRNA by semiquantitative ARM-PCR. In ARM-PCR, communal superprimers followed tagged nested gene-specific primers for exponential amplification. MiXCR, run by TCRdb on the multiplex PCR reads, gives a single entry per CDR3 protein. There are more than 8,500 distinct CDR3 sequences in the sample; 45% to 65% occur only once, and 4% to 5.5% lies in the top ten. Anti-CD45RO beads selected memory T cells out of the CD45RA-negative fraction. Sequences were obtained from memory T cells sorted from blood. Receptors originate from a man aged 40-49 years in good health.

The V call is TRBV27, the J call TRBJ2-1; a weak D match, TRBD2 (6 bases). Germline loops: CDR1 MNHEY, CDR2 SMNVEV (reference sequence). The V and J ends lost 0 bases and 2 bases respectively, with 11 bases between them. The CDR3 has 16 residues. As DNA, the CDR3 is TGTGCCAGCAGTTTATCCGGGACTGAAACCTACAATGAGCAGTTCTTC. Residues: CASSLSGTETYNEQFF.

CDR3 bases: TGTGCCATCCGGACTAGCGGGGATACAAATACGCAGTATTTT. Translation gives CAIRTSGDTNTQYF. The chain combines TRBV10-3 with TRBJ2-3, with TRBD2 matching 12 bases. The trim removed 8 bases at V and 7 bases at J, leaving 7 bases unmatched. CDR1 is ENHRY, CDR2 SYGVKD, per germline. This CDR3 comprises 14 residues.

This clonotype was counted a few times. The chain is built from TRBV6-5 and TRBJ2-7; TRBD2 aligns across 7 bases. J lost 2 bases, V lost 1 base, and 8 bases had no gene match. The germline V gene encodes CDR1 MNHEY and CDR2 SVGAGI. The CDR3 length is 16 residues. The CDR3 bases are TGTGCCAGCAGTTACTTCGCTGGGGGGGAGACCTACGAGCAGTACTTC. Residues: CASSYFAGGETYEQYF.

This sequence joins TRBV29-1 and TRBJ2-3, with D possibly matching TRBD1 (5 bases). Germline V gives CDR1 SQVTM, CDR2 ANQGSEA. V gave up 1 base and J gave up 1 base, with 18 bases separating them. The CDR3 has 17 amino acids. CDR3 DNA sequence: TGCAGCGTTGAAGGGGGCGGTGCGTCCTTCGGCACAGATACGCAGTATTTT. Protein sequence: CSVEGGGASFGTDTQYF.

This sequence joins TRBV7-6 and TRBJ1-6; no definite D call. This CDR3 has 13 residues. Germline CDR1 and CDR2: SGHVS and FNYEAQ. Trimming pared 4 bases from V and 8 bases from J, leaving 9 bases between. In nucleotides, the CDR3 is TGTGCCAGCAGCTCCCAGAGGGATTCACCCCTCCACTTT. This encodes CASSSQRDSPLHF.

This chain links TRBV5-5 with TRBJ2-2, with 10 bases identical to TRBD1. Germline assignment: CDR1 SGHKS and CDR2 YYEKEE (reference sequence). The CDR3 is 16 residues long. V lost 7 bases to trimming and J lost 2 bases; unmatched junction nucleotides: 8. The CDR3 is CASGRRQGANTGELFF. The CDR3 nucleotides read TGTGCCAGCGGCCGAAGACAGGGGGCAAACACCGGGGAGCTGTTTTTT.

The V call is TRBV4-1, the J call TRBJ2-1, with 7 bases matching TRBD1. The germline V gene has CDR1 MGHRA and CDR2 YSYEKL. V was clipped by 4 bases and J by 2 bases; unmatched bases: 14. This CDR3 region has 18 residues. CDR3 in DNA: TGCGCCAGCAGCCCGCCCCTTGACACGGGACAGACCTACAATGAGCAGTTCTTC. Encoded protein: CASSPPLDTGQTYNEQFF.

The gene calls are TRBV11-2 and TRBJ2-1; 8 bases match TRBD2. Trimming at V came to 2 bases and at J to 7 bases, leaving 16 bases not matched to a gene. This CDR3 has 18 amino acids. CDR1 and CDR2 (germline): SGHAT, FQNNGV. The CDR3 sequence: CASSLRHPPAGVGNEQFF. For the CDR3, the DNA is TGTGCCAGCAGCTTAAGGCATCCCCCAGCGGGAGTGGGGAATGAGCAGTTCTTC. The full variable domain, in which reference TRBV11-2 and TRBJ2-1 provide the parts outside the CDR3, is EAGVAQSPRYKIIEKRQSVAFWCNPISGHATLYWYQQILGQGPKLLIQFQNNGVVDDSQLPKDRFSAERLKGVDSTLKIQPAKLEDSAVYLCASSLRHPPAGVGNEQFFGPGTRLTVL.

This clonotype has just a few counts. DNA of the CDR3: TGTGCCATCAGTGACTCCGGGTCGAACACTGAAGCTTTCTTT. Its protein is CAISDSGSNTEAFF. The chain is built from TRBV10-3 and TRBJ1-1; D ambiguous. The germline V gene encodes CDR1 ENHRY and CDR2 SYGVKD. The V and J ends lost 3 bases and 1 base respectively, with 9 bases between them. This CDR3 is built from 14 residues.

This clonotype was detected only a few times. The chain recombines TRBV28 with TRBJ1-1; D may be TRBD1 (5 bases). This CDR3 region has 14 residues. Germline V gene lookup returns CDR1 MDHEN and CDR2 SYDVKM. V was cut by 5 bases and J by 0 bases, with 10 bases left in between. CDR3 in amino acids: CASSAGTMNTEAFF. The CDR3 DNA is TGTGCCAGCAGTGCAGGGACCATGAACACTGAAGCTTTCTTT.

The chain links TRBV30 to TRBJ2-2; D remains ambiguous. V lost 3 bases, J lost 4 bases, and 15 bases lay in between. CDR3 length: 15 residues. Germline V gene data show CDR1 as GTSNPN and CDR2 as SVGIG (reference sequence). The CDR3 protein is CAWRNPGLGTGELFF. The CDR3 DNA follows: TGTGCCTGGAGAAACCCGGGCCTCGGCACCGGGGAGCTGTTTTTT.